The rows below give T cell receptor beta chains drawn from one sample of a study of CD8+ T cells in alopecia areata. The method was immunoSEQ multiplex PCR; TCRdb's version includes in-frame clones alone and lacks a portion of them. This table holds approximately 140,000 clones, about 88% found once. Sequenced here: CD8+ T cells sorted from blood, sampled at week 4, from a patient treated with tofacitinib. Receptors originate from a human donor with alopecia areata. CDR3s include the opening cysteine and the closing phenylalanine or tryptophan. Each record gives: clone size, CDR3 length, J gene, D gene, V gene, CDR3 DNA, CDR3 protein. A D gene is named only where the DNA matches it firmly. Part of the rows lack a size; the others show once, few, many or a class for expanded clones.

-,14,TRBJ2-5,TRBD2,TRBV9,TGTGCCAGCGGTGGGACTAGCGGACAAGAGACCCAGTACTTC,CASGGTSGQETQYF
-,13,TRBJ2-3,-,TRBV4-1,TGCGCCAGCAGCCAAGTGGGGACAGATACGCAGTATTTT,CASSQVGTDTQYF
-,14,TRBJ1-5,-,TRBV27,TGTGCCAGCAGAAAAACAACAGGGACTCAGCCCCAGCATTTT,CASRKTTGTQPQHF
-,14,TRBJ2-1,-,TRBV4-1,TGCGCCAGCAGCCAAGTCGGGTTGGGTGATGAGCAGTTCTTC,CASSQVGLGDEQFF
-,13,TRBJ2-7,TRBD1,TRBV29-1,TGCAGCGTTGGGGCCGGACAGGACTACGAGCAGTACTTC,CSVGAGQDYEQYF
-,13,TRBJ2-7,TRBD2,TRBV7-3,TGTGCCAGCAGCCGGGGGGGCCGCGACGAGCAGTACTTC,CASSRGGRDEQYF
-,12,TRBJ2-2,-,TRBV6-5,TGTGCCAGCAGTTACCTCTCCGGGGAGCTGTTTTTT,CASSYLSGELFF
once,15,TRBJ2-1,-,TRBV4-1,TGCGCCAGCAGCCGAACGACAGACTCCTACAATGAGCAGTTCTTC,CASSRTTDSYNEQFF
-,14,TRBJ1-2,-,TRBV9,TGTGCCAGCAGCCAGGGGAGCCCCTCATATGGCTACACCTTC,CASSQGSPSYGYTF
-,14,TRBJ2-7,-,TRBV10-3,TGTGCCATCAACGGACAGAGGAGTGGGCACGAGCAGTACTTC,CAINGQRSGHEQYF
-,11,TRBJ1-1,-,TRBV25-1,TGTGCCAGCAGTTTGGGTTGGGAAGCTTTCTTT,CASSLGWEAFF
-,13,TRBJ1-1,-,TRBV4-1,TGCGCCAGCAGCCGAGAGCTGAACACTGAAGCTTTCTTT,CASSRELNTEAFF
-,18,TRBJ2-3,TRBD2,TRBV19,TGTGCCAGTAGTCTCTCGGACTTAGCGGGAGCCGGCACAGATACGCAGTATTTT,CASSLSDLAGAGTDTQYF
few,18,TRBJ2-2,-,TRBV2,TGTGCCAGCAGTGTCGCCATTCGCCCCCCTTCGAACACCGGGGAGCTGTTTTTT,CASSVAIRPPSNTGELFF
-,14,TRBJ1-2,-,TRBV7-8,TGTGCCAGCAGCTTAGGTCCGGGGGAATATGGCTACACCTTC,CASSLGPGEYGYTF
-,14,TRBJ2-7,TRBD1,TRBV5-1,TGCGCCAGCAGAGAGGGACAGGGTGCCGACGAGCAGTACTTC,CASREGQGADEQYF
-,14,TRBJ2-1,-,TRBV25-1,TGTGCCAGCAGTGTTGGGGGCGGTTACAATGAGCAGTTCTTC,CASSVGGGYNEQFF
-,12,TRBJ1-1,-,TRBV11-2,TGTGCCAGCAGCCCTGGGCCAAGTGAAGCTTTCTTT,CASSPGPSEAFF
-,15,TRBJ2-7,TRBD2,TRBV7-9,TGTGCCAGCAGCTTAGGTGCGGGAGGTCTCGGCGAGCAGTACTTC,CASSLGAGGLGEQYF
-,12,TRBJ1-2,-,TRBV29-1,TGCAGCGTTGAAACAGCTGACTATGGCTACACCTTC,CSVETADYGYTF
-,14,TRBJ2-2,-,TRBV30,TGTGCCTGGAGTGTATCAGAGAACACCGGGGAGCTGTTTTTT,CAWSVSENTGELFF
few,16,TRBJ1-3,-,TRBV12-5,TGTGCTAGTGGTTCGCAGTTACTGGACCGCCGGAACACCATATATTTT,CASGSQLLDRRNTIYF
-,17,TRBJ2-3,TRBD2,TRBV7-6,TGTGCCAGCAGCTCTCTAGGACTAGCGGTTAGCACAGATACGCAGTATTTT,CASSSLGLAVSTDTQYF
-,15,TRBJ1-1,-,TRBV5-6,TGTGCCAGCAGCTTGGCCCACAGGGTATCCACTGAAGCTTTCTTT,CASSLAHRVSTEAFF
-,13,TRBJ2-7,TRBD2,TRBV6-5,TGTGCCAGCAGTATGGGGGGGTCGGACGAGCAGTACTTC,CASSMGGSDEQYF
-,16,TRBJ1-4,TRBD1,TRBV7-3,TGTGCCAGCAGCTTCCTACAAGGGGGCGATGAGGAAAAACTGTTTTTT,CASSFLQGGDEEKLFF
-,16,TRBJ2-1,-,TRBV5-1,TGCGCCAGCAGCCCGGGCGAGTGGAGCTCCTACAATGAGCAGTTCTTC,CASSPGEWSSYNEQFF
-,12,TRBJ2-7,-,TRBV4-1,TGCGCCAGCAGCCTAGGTAGAGACGAGCAGTACTTC,CASSLGRDEQYF
-,17,TRBJ2-1,TRBD1,TRBV7-9,TGTGCCAGCAGCCCCGTCCCGGGACAGGTGGGGGGCAATGAGCAGTTCTTC,CASSPVPGQVGGNEQFF
-,18,TRBJ1-2,-,TRBV29-1,TGCAGCGTTGAAGATCTCTCCGTGTCGGACAGATCTAACTATGGCTACACCTTC,CSVEDLSVSDRSNYGYTF
-,15,TRBJ2-1,TRBD2,TRBV2,TGTGCCAGCCACCGTAGCGGGAGCTCCTACAATGAGCAGTTCTTC,CASHRSGSSYNEQFF
-,16,TRBJ2-6,-,TRBV19,TGTGCCAGTAGTATTTACAAGGTTAATGGGGCCAACGTCCTGACTTTC,CASSIYKVNGANVLTF
-,14,TRBJ2-7,-,TRBV29-1,TGCAGCGTCGGAACAGGGATTCCTGGGTACGAGCAGTACTTC,CSVGTGIPGYEQYF
-,13,TRBJ2-7,-,TRBV5-1,TGCGCCAGCAGCTTGGCTCCAGCCTACGAGCAGTACTTC,CASSLAPAYEQYF
-,15,TRBJ2-7,TRBD1,TRBV6-5,TGTGCCAGCAGGAACAGGGGGCTTAGCTCCTACGAGCAGTACTTC,CASRNRGLSSYEQYF
-,17,TRBJ1-5,-,TRBV27,TGTGCCAGCAGTCCTGCCCGGGGGCCATATAGCAATCAGCCCCAGCATTTT,CASSPARGPYSNQPQHF
-,15,TRBJ1-4,-,TRBV7-9,TGTGCCAGCAGCCGGGGACGGAGACTTAATGAAAAACTGTTTTTT,CASSRGRRLNEKLFF
-,16,TRBJ2-3,TRBD1,TRBV5-4,TGTGCCAGCAGCCCTATGGACAGGGAGAGGACAGATACGCAGTATTTT,CASSPMDRERTDTQYF
-,15,TRBJ1-5,TRBD1,TRBV23-1,TGCGCCAGCAGTCCCCCGATGACAGGGAAACAGCCCCAGCATTTT,CASSPPMTGKQPQHF
-,13,TRBJ2-1,TRBD2,TRBV29-1,TGCAGCGTTGATGGGACTAGCCCGGATGAGCAGTTCTTC,CSVDGTSPDEQFF
-,15,TRBJ2-7,-,TRBV4-1,TGCGCCAGCAGCCAAGAGGGGACGGAGGCCTACGAGCAGTACTTC,CASSQEGTEAYEQYF
-,12,TRBJ1-1,-,TRBV6-5,TGTGCCAGCAGTCGGCAGGGAACTGAAGCTTTCTTT,CASSRQGTEAFF
-,13,TRBJ1-1,TRBD1,TRBV7-9,TGTGCCAGCAGCCCGACAGGGAGTCCTGAAGCTTTCTTT,CASSPTGSPEAFF
few,15,TRBJ2-3,TRBD2,TRBV29-1,TGCAGCGTTGAAGATGTAGCGGGGGGAGCAGATACGCAGTATTTT,CSVEDVAGGADTQYF
-,11,TRBJ2-7,-,TRBV29-1,TGCAGCGTTGAGAGGGATTACGAGCAGTACTTC,CSVERDYEQYF
once,16,TRBJ2-3,-,TRBV9,TGTGCCAGCAGCGACCGGACCGGCAGGTTGACAGATACGCAGTATTTT,CASSDRTGRLTDTQYF
-,13,TRBJ2-1,-,TRBV4-2,TGTGCCAGCAGCCAAGCGGCTAGTGGTGAGCAGTTCTTC,CASSQAASGEQFF